Below, 24 T cell receptor beta chains from the same sample are listed, as sequenced in a study of OX40 agonist ivuxolimab in advanced cancers. Sequencing used immunoSEQ multiplex PCR; TCRdb keeps in-frame clones, though not all of them. The sample records 75,000 to 100,000 clones, around 87% being singletons. The source was CD4+ or CD8+ T cells sorted from blood, collected in a trial of the OX40 agonist ivuxolimab. These receptors originate from an adult with an advanced solid tumor such as melanoma, head and neck, liver or kidney cancer.

This rearrangement joins TRBV9 to TRBJ2-3; no definite D call. CDR3 length: 11 residues. Germline V gene lookup returns CDR1 SGDLS and CDR2 YYNGEE. Trimming removed 6 bases at V and 2 bases at J, with 4 bases between. The CDR3 region is CASNFTDTQYF. As DNA, the CDR3 is TGTGCCAGCAACTTCACAGATACGCAGTATTTT.

Here the CDR3 reads CASSPKIAGGQFF. The CDR3 DNA reads as TGTGCCAGCAGTCCGAAGATAGCGGGAGGGCAGTTCTTC. This sequence joins TRBV28 and TRBJ2-1; 10 bases line up with TRBD2. With 5 bases clipped from V and 12 bases from J, the junction kept 7 bases outside the gene matches. Germline V CDR1 and CDR2: MDHEN, SYDVKM. There are 13 residues in the CDR3.

The rearrangement links TRBV7-7 to TRBJ2-5; no definite D call. V dropped 5 bases and J dropped 3 bases, with 4 bases sitting between them. Germline CDR1 reads SSHAT; CDR2 reads FNYEAQ (reference sequence). The CDR3 contains 11 residues. CDR3 residues: CASSPKETQYF. For the CDR3, the DNA is TGTGCCAGCAGCCCGAAAGAGACCCAGTACTTC. Combining the CDR3 with reference TRBV7-7 and TRBJ2-5 gives the whole variable domain GAGVSQSPRYKVTKRGQDVTLRCDPISSHATLYWYQQALGQGPEFLTYFNYEAQPDKSGLPSDRFSAERPEGSISTLTIQRTEQRDSAMYRCASSPKETQYFGPGTRLLVL.

This chain joins TRBV9 and TRBJ2-3; D is ambiguous. This CDR3 comprises 15 residues. V lost 4 bases and J lost 0, with 12 bases in between. CDR1 and CDR2 (germline): SGDLS, YYNGEE. This CDR3 reads CASSPRVTSTDTQYF. The CDR3, as DNA: TGTGCCAGCAGCCCCCGGGTCACTAGCACAGATACGCAGTATTTT.

This chain uses TRBV28 with TRBJ1-4; TRBD1 matches 10 bases. Germline trimming cut 4 bases from V and 5 bases from J; bases unmatched to any gene: 1. The CDR3 covers 14 residues. In germline, CDR1 is MDHEN, CDR2 SYDVKM. The CDR3 loop reads CASSWTGGNEKLFF. The CDR3 DNA reads TGTGCCAGCAGTTGGACAGGGGGAAATGAAAAACTGTTTTTT.

In its sample, this clone was seen once. The chain carries TRBV9 and TRBJ1-4; no clear D gene. This CDR3 has 15 amino acids. Germline CDR1 SGDLS, CDR2 YYNGEE. Trimming took 3 bases from V and 6 from J, leaving 15 bases between them. The CDR3 reads CASSGPVVTDEKLFF. For the CDR3, the DNA is TGTGCCAGCAGCGGACCTGTCGTCACGGATGAAAAACTGTTTTTT.

This clone was recorded a few times. CDR3 coding DNA: TGCGCCAGCAGTGTCCAAAGGGGGTCGGAGACCCAGTACTTC. Its protein product is CASSVQRGSETQYF. V and J are TRBV10-2 and TRBJ2-5, with D perhaps matching TRBD1 (6 bases). The germline V and J ends were trimmed by 4 bases and 5 bases, with 14 bases remaining between them. Germline V gene lookup returns CDR1 WSHSY and CDR2 SAAADI. The CDR3 extends over 14 amino acids.

The chain carries TRBV7-7 and TRBJ2-7; D not resolved. The germline V gene encodes CDR1 SSHAT and CDR2 FNYEAQ (reference sequence). The CDR3 runs to 13 residues. Trimming removed 3 bases from V and 4 bases from J, with 10 bases in between. CDR3 DNA sequence: TGTGCCAGCAGCTTCGTCGAAGGATACGAGCAGTACTTC. It specifies CASSFVEGYEQYF.

With regard to this clone: The junction does not match germline at one end; this may be a read error. The chain carries TRBV28 and TRBJ1-1, with D uncertain. CDR3 length: 13 amino acids. CDR1 and CDR2 from the germline V gene are MDHEN and SYDVKM. The CDR3 DNA is TGTGCCAGCAGTTTAGGCAGTGGACTCGATCTAGACTTT. Amino acid sequence: CASSLGSGLDLDF.

The chain employs TRBV27 and TRBJ2-3; possibly TRBD1 for D (6 bases). Trimming stripped 2 bases from V and 5 bases from J, with 11 bases between. The V gene's germline CDR1 is MNHEY and CDR2 SMNVEV (reference sequence). The CDR3 extends over 14 amino acids. This chain's CDR3 is CASSLGRGRDTQYF. The CDR3 nucleotides read TGTGCCAGCAGTTTAGGCAGGGGAAGAGATACGCAGTATTTT.

V is TRBV28 and J is TRBJ2-7, with 8 positions matching TRBD1. Germline CDR1 is MDHEN and CDR2 is SYDVKM. The J segment lost 1 base and the V segment lost 6 bases, leaving 5 bases of the junction unmatched. The CDR3 covers 14 residues. The CDR3 DNA follows: TGTGCCAGCAGCCGGACAGGGATGTCCTACGAGCAGTACTTC. Translation: CASSRTGMSYEQYF.

CDR3 nucleotides: TGTGCCAGCAGCTTAGCTGGGATAAGGGGCTACACCTTC. This gives the protein CASSLAGIRGYTF. V usage is TRBV7-2 and J usage is TRBJ1-2; unclear D gene. Germline V lookup: CDR1 SGHTA, CDR2 FQGNSA. The length of the CDR3 is 13 residues. The ends were cut back, 0 bases at V and 8 bases at J, with 10 bases in the middle.

This rearrangement joins TRBV6-6 to TRBJ2-5, with 7 bases that match TRBD2. The germline gives CDR1 MNHNY, CDR2 SVGAGI (reference sequence). Losses at the gene ends were 6 bases for V and 3 bases for J; bases not matched to a gene: 10. This CDR3 spans 15 amino acids. CDR3 DNA: TGTGCCAGCAGCCGTGTGGGACTACTAGAAGAGACCCAGTACTTC. This encodes CASSRVGLLEETQYF.

This clone was observed a handful of times. The chain uses TRBV5-1 and TRBJ1-2, with a weak D call TRBD1 (5 bases). Per germline, CDR1 SGHRS and CDR2 YFSETQ. The CDR3 has 13 amino acids. V was shortened by 1 base and J by 5 bases, with 9 bases between the two germline ends. Written as DNA, the CDR3 is TGCGCCAGCAGCTTGTCAGGGTCTTATGGCTACACCTTC. Residues: CASSLSGSYGYTF.

In this sample, this clone turned up once. The rearrangement joins TRBV6-4 to TRBJ1-6; 9 nucleotides line up with TRBD1. There are 17 residues in the CDR3. Germline CDR1 and CDR2: MRHNA and SNTAGT. Trimming took 0 bases from V and 4 from J; bases not matched to a gene: 4. CDR3 bases: TGTGCCAGCAGTGACTCCGGGACAGGGTCTTATAATTCACCCCTCCACTTT. It translates to CASSDSGTGSYNSPLHF.

This clone has a single count. This sequence joins TRBV28 and TRBJ1-1; a possible D gene is TRBD1 (6 bases). V lost 7 bases and J lost 2, with 11 bases in between. The CDR3 runs 13 residues. Germline loops: CDR1 MDHEN, CDR2 SYDVKM. CDR3 residues: CASMGGRNTEAFF. The CDR3 DNA reads TGTGCCAGCATGGGGGGGCGAAACACTGAAGCTTTCTTT.

This chain connects TRBV6-1 to TRBJ2-3; 11 bases are a match to TRBD2. The CDR3 has 16 amino acids. Germline assignment: CDR1 MNHNS and CDR2 SASEGT. After removal of 2 bases from V and 2 bases from J, the junction contained 3 bases not matched to a gene. The CDR3 reads CASSERLAGTTDTQYF. The DNA for the CDR3 is TGTGCCAGCAGTGAACGACTAGCGGGGACCACAGATACGCAGTATTTT.

The genes are TRBV11-2 and TRBJ2-1, with no clear D. Germline CDR1 is SGHAT and CDR2 is FQNNGV. V lost 1 base to trimming and J lost 6 bases, with 10 bases between them. The CDR3 covers 14 residues. The CDR3 DNA reads as TGTGCCAGCAGCTTAGTCACCCGGATCAATGAGCAGTTCTTC. Encoded protein: CASSLVTRINEQFF.

CDR3 protein: CASSSGLAGSTGELFF. The CDR3 bases are TGTGCCAGCAGCTCGGGACTAGCGGGCTCCACCGGGGAGCTGTTTTTT. The chain is built from TRBV5-6 and TRBJ2-2; TRBD2 matches 12 bases. Trimming removed 3 bases from V and 4 bases from J; junction bases left unmatched: 4. The germline CDR1 and CDR2 sequences are SGHDT and YYEEEE. The CDR3 sequence is 16 residues long.

DNA of the CDR3: TGTGCCAGCAGCTTAAAACGGACGGCGAACACTGAAGCTTTCTTT. It encodes CASSLKRTANTEAFF. This chain uses TRBV7-2 with TRBJ1-1; D is uncertain. The CDR3 loop spans 15 amino acids. Germline V CDR1 and CDR2: SGHTA, FQGNSA. Trimming pared 2 bases from V and 1 base from J, leaving 11 bases between. The full variable domain, rest sourced from reference TRBV7-2 and TRBJ1-1, is GAGVSQSPSNKVTEKGKDVELRCDPISGHTALYWYRQSLGQGLEFLIYFQGNSAPDKSGLPSDRFSAERTGGSVSTLTIQRTQQEDSAVYLCASSLKRTANTEAFFGQGTRLTVV.

This clone showed up just a few times. This chain links TRBV19 with TRBJ2-1; 8 nucleotides match TRBD1. The CDR3 consists of 17 residues. Germline trimming cut 4 bases from V and 1 base from J; bases unmatched to any gene: 9. In germline, CDR1 is LNHDA, CDR2 SQIVND (reference sequence). The CDR3 reads CASSSYRGMESYNEQFF. The CDR3 coding sequence is TGTGCCAGTAGTAGCTACAGGGGGATGGAGTCCTACAATGAGCAGTTCTTC. The variable domain in full, completed from reference TRBV19 and TRBJ2-1, reads DGGITQSPKYLFRKEGQNVTLSCEQNLNHDAMYWYRQDPGQGLRLIYYSQIVNDFQKGDIAEGYSVSREKKESFPLTVTSAQKNPTAFYLCASSSYRGMESYNEQFFGPGTRLTVL.

The chain combines TRBV11-3 with TRBJ2-2; D call uncertain. This CDR3 is 13 amino acids long. From germline, CDR1 is SGHNT and CDR2 YENEEA. Between the trimmed V and J ends, which lost 5 bases and 3 bases, there was a span of 7 bases. CDR3 amino acids: CASSPGYTGELFF. The CDR3 nucleotides are TGTGCCAGCAGCCCCGGGTACACCGGGGAGCTGTTTTTT.

The V gene is TRBV2, the J gene TRBJ2-2, with TRBD1 matching 10 bases. The CDR3 length is 14 residues. Trimming removed 8 bases from V and 4 bases from J; junction bases left unmatched: 4. Germline CDR1 and CDR2: SNHLY and FYNNEI. The CDR3 region has the DNA TGTGCCAGCTCGGGACAGGGGAGCACCGGGGAGCTGTTTTTT. Translating it yields CASSGQGSTGELFF.

The V gene is TRBV27, the J gene TRBJ2-7, with TRBD2 matching 7 bases. Trimming removed 5 bases from V and 4 bases from J; junction bases left unmatched: 8. Germline V CDR1 and CDR2: MNHEY, SMNVEV (reference sequence). This CDR3 comprises 14 residues. The CDR3 coding sequence is TGTGCCAGCAGTCTCCTGGGCGGGAGATACGAGCAGTACTTC. This gives the protein CASSLLGGRYEQYF.